What follows describes a single T cell receptor beta chain. Its antigen is not known. Some clones are missing from TCRdb's copy, which holds only in-frame ones; the method was immunoSEQ multiplex PCR. Among about 120,000 clones listed, 88% were seen once. This sample is drawn from a study of cytomegalovirus exposure and HLA in healthy donors. Overall study findings and caveats: The dataset shows that most TCR sequences were rare, while some public TCRs occurred in many donors. The study put some 160 TCR beta chains on its list as cytomegalovirus-associated. The classifier reportedly diagnosed cytomegalovirus status with high sensitivity and specificity.

The CDR3 totals 17 residues. The germline CDR1 and CDR2 sequences are SGHNT and YENEEA. J was trimmed by 3 bases and V by 4 bases; bases with no gene match: 9. Separation from the roughly 670-subject first cohort characterized the roughly 120-subject validation cohort, to which the donors belonged. This TCR was sampled from a young woman in good health and CMV-seropositive. The material sequenced was PBMCs. The chain has TRBV11-3 and TRBJ2-5, with TRBD2 matching 12 bases. The CDR3 DNA reads TGTGCCAGCAGCTCCAGGTCGACTAGCGGGAGTAAAGAGACCCAGTACTTC. This sequence encodes CASSSRSTSGSKETQYF.